The T cell receptor (beta chain) described here comes from a study of beta chain features in type 1 diabetes. Expressed TCRB transcripts got sequenced, as all isolated RNA was reverse transcribed. Approximately 3.4 million reads, on average, came from each naive, central memory and regulatory T cell sample. Measured with immunoSEQ multiplex PCR; TCRdb has only the in-frame clones, and not every one. Altogether about 150,000 clones are present, around 8% being singletons, with the ten largest covering approximately 0.87%. The study's findings and limits: Patients with type 1 diabetes showed fewer VDJ junction insertions and more deletions. All four CD4+ subsets from Type 1 diabetes patients carried moderately but significantly shorter TCRB CDR3s.

The CDR3 consists of 13 residues. Trimming took off 8 bases at V and 8 bases at J, with 18 bases between the two ends. Germline values: CDR1 SNHLY, CDR2 FYNNEI. In this sample, this clone turned up a few times. The target antigen is unknown. This sequence originates from a middle-aged woman with type 1 diabetes. Sequences were obtained from central memory CD4+ T cells from blood. The chain links TRBV2 to TRBJ1-2; D is ambiguous. The CDR3 DNA sequence: TGTGCCAGCGGCACGGGAAATCCTATGGGCTACACCTTC. Encoded protein: CASGTGNPMGYTF.